This TCR beta chain emerged from a study of T cells in Graves' hyperthyroidism and ophthalmopathy. Study-wide results and limits: Among clonotypes expanded in thyroid above 0.001, most were also found in blood.

Regions amplified from RNA transcripts were the TCR beta CDR3 regions. TCR CDR3 underwent first-round RT-PCR with the HTBI primer set. One entry per CDR3 protein results from TCRdb running MiXCR on the multiplex PCR reads. The sample contains some 360,000 distinct CDR3 sequences, around 14% of which appear only once. The CDR3 has 14 residues. Per germline, CDR1 MNHNS and CDR2 SASEGT. Trimming left V 4 bases short and J 1 base short, with 10 bases between. This clonotype has at least ten counts. The antigen is not known. Patients aged 18 to 65 had newly diagnosed hyperthyroidism that had lasted under 2 months.

The chain joins TRBV6-1 to TRBJ1-1, with a weak D call TRBD1 (6 bases). Material: blood. The receptor was isolated from an older woman with Graves' hyperthyroidism. CDR3 sequence: CASSGQGPNTEAFF. In DNA, the CDR3 is TGTGCCAGCAGTGGTCAGGGGCCGAACACTGAAGCTTTCTTT.